The entry that follows covers one T cell receptor beta chain sequence. The protocol was immunoSEQ multiplex PCR, while the TCRdb copy is restricted to in-frame clones and leaves out a portion. Of 45,000 to 60,000 clones in the sample, roughly 92% were seen once. V was pared by 7 bases and J by 2 bases, with 17 bases between. In germline, CDR1 is SGHRS, CDR2 YFSETQ. This CDR3 has 15 amino acids. This entry is derived from a study of T cell changes during pregnancy in multiple sclerosis. This rearrangement joins TRBV5-1 to TRBJ2-3; D possibly corresponds to TRBD2 (6 bases). This sample comprised CD4+ T cells from peripheral blood mononuclear cells, obtained in the third trimester of pregnancy. The clonotype originates from a female donor with multiple sclerosis, enrolled in a pregnancy study. The CDR3 DNA is TGCGCCAGCCAAAATCGGGGGAGAGCCACAGATACGCAGTATTTT. This encodes CASQNRGRATDTQYF.